Each of the 32 T cell receptor beta chains below was sequenced from the same sample in a study of blood T cell repertoires in COVID-19. The protocol was immunoSEQ multiplex PCR, while the TCRdb copy is restricted to in-frame clones and leaves out a portion. The sample holds some 140,000 clones; approximately 81% are singletons and the top ten take 5.5%. Material for sequencing was PBMCs or T cells enriched from blood (not recorded which). These receptor sequences come from a man in his forties with acute COVID-19.

This chain links TRBV5-4 with TRBJ2-5, with 13 nucleotides matching TRBD2. This CDR3 spans 15 amino acids. The germline CDR1 and CDR2 sequences are SGHNT and YYREEE (reference sequence). V gave up 4 bases and J gave up 2 bases; unmatched junction bases: 2. Here the CDR3 DNA reads TGTGCCAGCAGCAGGGGACTAGCGGGACAAGAGACCCAGTACTTC. This translates into CASSRGLAGQETQYF.

This clone was counted a single time. V is TRBV15 and J is TRBJ2-1, with 9 bases identical to TRBD2. Germline assignment: CDR1 LNHNV and CDR2 YYDKDF (reference sequence). The ends lost 3 bases at V and 5 bases at J; junction bases unmatched: 11. The CDR3 has 17 residues. The CDR3 is CATSRSKYGTSNNEQFF. Written as DNA, the CDR3 is TGTGCCACCAGCAGGAGCAAGTACGGGACTAGCAACAATGAGCAGTTCTTC.

Ten or more counts support this clone. The rearrangement links TRBV13 to TRBJ2-7, with D possibly being TRBD1 (5 bases). Per germline, CDR1 PRHDT and CDR2 FYEKMQ (reference sequence). Trimming pared 1 base from V and 2 bases from J, leaving 6 bases between. The CDR3 sequence is 13 residues long. The CDR3 DNA reads as TGTGCCAGCAGCTTAGAGGGGACCTACGAGCAGTACTTC. This translates into CASSLEGTYEQYF. Full variable domain (rest looked up from reference TRBV13 and TRBJ2-7): AAGVIQSPRHLIKEKRETATLKCYPIPRHDTVYWYQQGPGQDPQFLISFYEKMQSDKGSIPDRFSAQQFSDYHSELNMSSLELGDSALYFCASSLEGTYEQYFGPGTRLTVT.

This clone appeared a single time. The chain carries TRBV4-2 and TRBJ2-3, with 10 nucleotides matching TRBD2. With 0 bases clipped from V and 4 bases from J, the junction kept 10 bases outside the gene matches. In germline, CDR1 is LGHNA, CDR2 YNFKEQ. This CDR3 spans 18 amino acids. The CDR3 nucleotides are TGTGCCAGCAGCCAAGAGGGGGCCAGCGGGGGGGCCCCAGATACGCAGTATTTT. It yields the protein CASSQEGASGGAPDTQYF.

CDR3 in DNA: TGTGCCAGCAGCGTAGACACCTCTGGGGCCAACGTCCTGACTTTC. Amino acids: CASSVDTSGANVLTF. V and J are TRBV9 and TRBJ2-6, with D uncertain. The CDR3 extends over 15 amino acids. V lost 0 bases, J lost 0 bases, and 4 bases lay in between. CDR1 is SGDLS, CDR2 YYNGEE, per germline. Full variable domain (missing parts from reference TRBV9 and TRBJ2-6): DSGVTQTPKHLITATGQRVTLRCSPRSGDLSVYWYQQSLDQGLQFLIQYYNGEERAKGNILERFSAQQFPDLHSELNLSSLELGDSALYFCASSVDTSGANVLTFGAGSRLTVL.

This clone was seen only a few times. The chain is built from TRBV7-9 and TRBJ1-5; D may be TRBD1 (5 bases). V was pared by 1 base and J by 5 bases, with 9 bases between. The germline CDR1 and CDR2 sequences are SEHNR and FQNEAQ (reference sequence). This CDR3 spans 14 amino acids. DNA of the CDR3: TGTGCCAGCAGCTTAGTGGGGGGATATCAGCCCCAGCATTTT. This translates into CASSLVGGYQPQHF.

The chain uses TRBV5-1 and TRBJ1-6; D ambiguous. The CDR3 has 14 amino acids. Per the germline V gene, CDR1 is SGHRS and CDR2 is YFSETQ. V lost 2 bases and J 9 bases, leaving 12 bases between the germline ends. The CDR3 sequence: CASSLGGLRSPLHF. CDR3 bases: TGCGCCAGCAGCTTAGGAGGGTTACGTTCACCCCTCCACTTT.

V is TRBV7-2 and J is TRBJ2-6; 7 nucleotides align to TRBD1. Germline CDR1 SGHTA, CDR2 FQGNSA. This CDR3 has 16 residues. V lost 5 bases to trimming and J lost 2 bases; unmatched junction nucleotides: 6. The chain's CDR3 is CASSLDRAAGANVLTF. In nucleotides, the CDR3 is TGTGCCAGCAGCCTAGACAGGGCCGCTGGGGCCAACGTCCTGACTTTC.

This sequence joins TRBV6-5 and TRBJ1-1, with D maybe TRBD1 (5 bases). CDR3 size: 13 residues. Germline CDR1 is MNHEY and CDR2 is SVGAGI. Trimming took off 2 bases at V and 4 bases at J, with 8 bases between the two ends. The CDR3 nucleotides read TGTGCCAGCAGTTACGGGGCGAGCACTGAAGCTTTCTTT. Its protein is CASSYGASTEAFF.

V gene TRBV2 combines with J gene TRBJ1-2; D is possibly TRBD1 (5 bases). Germline V gene sequence: CDR1 SNHLY, CDR2 FYNNEI. With 5 bases removed from V and 8 bases from J, the gap between germline ends came to 9 bases. This CDR3 is built from 11 residues. The CDR3 region is CASSLGRGYTF. As DNA, the CDR3 is TGTGCCAGCAGTTTGGGGCGCGGCTACACCTTC.

The sample holds one count of this clone. The chain employs TRBV28 and TRBJ1-3, with a weak D call TRBD1 (5 bases). The CDR3 has 12 amino acids. Trimming left V 7 bases short and J 4 bases short, with 8 bases between. CDR1 is MDHEN and CDR2 is SYDVKM in the germline V gene. The CDR3 nucleotides read TGTGCCAGCAAGGGGATCGGAAACACCATATATTTT. It specifies CASKGIGNTIYF.

The chain couples TRBV28 to TRBJ1-4, with TRBD1 matching 10 bases. Germline V gene data show CDR1 as MDHEN and CDR2 as SYDVKM. With V trimmed by 3 bases and J by 6 bases, 4 bases remained unmatched. The CDR3 length is 15 residues. The CDR3 region has the DNA TGTGCCAGCAGTTTCCGGACAGGGGGTGATGAAAAACTGTTTTTT. Translating gives CASSFRTGGDEKLFF.

This chain joins TRBV5-8 and TRBJ1-6; TRBD1 matches 8 bases. Germline CDR1 SGHTS, CDR2 YDEGEE. The V segment lost 2 bases and the J segment 10 bases; nucleotides outside the gene matches: 5. The CDR3 is 14 amino acids. The CDR3 sequence is CASSFGTGGSPLHF. The CDR3 coding sequence is TGTGCCAGCAGCTTTGGGACAGGCGGATCACCCCTCCACTTT.

The J gene is TRBJ2-1, the V gene TRBV6-5, with D possibly matching TRBD1 (6 bases). Trimming removed 5 bases at V and 3 bases at J, with 11 bases between. The CDR3 is 14 residues long. Per the germline V gene, CDR1 is MNHEY and CDR2 is SVGAGI. The CDR3 DNA follows: TGTGCCAGCAGTACCGGGACACGCTACAATGAGCAGTTCTTC. This encodes CASSTGTRYNEQFF.

V usage is TRBV5-6 and J usage is TRBJ2-3; no firm D call. The V end lost 0 bases, the J end lost 2 bases, and 13 bases lay between the germline ends. CDR3 length: 16 residues. Germline lookup yields CDR1 SGHDT and CDR2 YYEEEE. The CDR3 spells CASSLGISRYTDTQYF. CDR3 DNA sequence: TGTGCCAGCAGCTTGGGAATTAGCAGATACACAGATACGCAGTATTTT. The entire variable domain, with the rest obtained from reference TRBV5-6 and TRBJ2-3, is as follows: DAGVTQSPTHLIKTRGQQVTLRCSPKSGHDTVSWYQQALGQGPQFIFQYYEEEERQRGNFPDRFSGHQFPNYSSELNVNALLLGDSALYLCASSLGISRYTDTQYFGPGTRLTVL.

This chain uses TRBV5-4 with TRBJ1-2; D is unclear. The CDR3 is 14 residues long. Germline V CDR1 and CDR2: SGHNT, YYREEE (reference sequence). Between the trimmed V and J ends, which lost 0 bases and 9 bases, there was a span of 15 bases. The CDR3 protein is CASSLAPLLERYTF. In nucleotides, the CDR3 is TGTGCCAGCAGCTTGGCCCCCCTACTAGAGCGCTACACCTTC.

The genes are TRBV6-5 and TRBJ1-6; no firm D call. This CDR3 region has 14 residues. CDR1 MNHEY and CDR2 SVGAGI come from the germline V gene. The ends were cut back, 7 bases at V and 1 base at J, with 8 bases in the middle. CDR3 DNA sequence: TGTGCCAGCAAGCGGAGTTCCTATAATTCACCCCTCCACTTT. Encoded protein: CASKRSSYNSPLHF.

This clone was detected a few times. The chain combines TRBV9 with TRBJ2-3; D might be TRBD1 (5 bases). Trimming stripped 0 bases from V and 2 bases from J, with 10 bases between. CDR1 and CDR2 (germline): SGDLS, YYNGEE. This CDR3 comprises 15 residues. DNA for the CDR3: TGTGCCAGCAGCGTAGATCAGGGTTACACAGATACGCAGTATTTT. Its translation: CASSVDQGYTDTQYF.

The chain combines TRBV3-1 (or the pseudogene TRBV3-2) with TRBJ2-7, with D maybe TRBD1 (5 bases). The ends were cut back, 4 bases at V and 7 bases at J, with 14 bases in the middle. CDR3 length equals 13 residues. Germline CDR1 LGHDT, CDR2 YNNKEL (reference sequence). In DNA form, the CDR3 reads TGTGCCAGCAGCCCCTCAGGGTTGGGTGAGCAGTACTTC. Protein: CASSPSGLGEQYF.

In its sample, this clone was seen once. The chain combines TRBV7-6 with TRBJ2-3; 11 bases align to TRBD1. This CDR3 is built from 16 residues. V shed 7 bases and J 3 bases; nucleotides not matched to a gene: 9. Per the germline V gene, CDR1 is SGHVS and CDR2 is FNYEAQ. CDR3 in amino acids: CASTAGQGALTDTQYF. The CDR3 nucleotides are TGTGCCAGCACCGCCGGACAGGGGGCTTTAACAGATACGCAGTATTTT.

This chain links TRBV7-2 with TRBJ2-7; 12 bases match TRBD2. The ends lost 6 bases at V and 2 bases at J; junction bases unmatched: 8. The CDR3 extends over 16 amino acids. Germline lookup yields CDR1 SGHTA and CDR2 FQGNSA. CDR3 nucleotide sequence: TGTGCCAGCAGTCACTCGACTAGCGGGGGACCCTACGAGCAGTACTTC. Protein sequence: CASSHSTSGGPYEQYF.

A remark on this clone: A read error may produce the germline difference seen at one junction end. CDR3 nucleotides: TGTGCCAGCAGCTCCCCGCCAGGGGGCGGGAACGCTGAAGCTTTCTTT. Encoded protein: CASSSPPGGGNAEAFF. The J gene is TRBJ1-1, the V gene TRBV7-9, with 8 bases that match TRBD1. Germline values: CDR1 SEHNR, CDR2 FQNEAQ (reference sequence). The CDR3 loop spans 16 amino acids.

The J gene is TRBJ2-2, the V gene TRBV10-3; no firm D call. This CDR3 contains 13 residues. V lost 8 bases and J lost 0, with 7 bases in between. Germline V lookup: CDR1 ENHRY, CDR2 SYGVKD. In DNA, the CDR3 is TGTGCCATCTACTCTGCGAACACCGGGGAGCTGTTTTTT. As protein: CAIYSANTGELFF.

The rearrangement links TRBV6-4 to TRBJ2-3, with D maybe TRBD2 (6 bases). This CDR3 has 14 amino acids. The V and J ends lost 2 bases and 2 bases respectively, with 8 bases between them. Germline V gives CDR1 MRHNA, CDR2 SNTAGT. CDR3 in amino acids: CASSDAGHTDTQYF. In DNA form, the CDR3 reads TGTGCCAGCAGTGACGCGGGGCACACAGATACGCAGTATTTT.

The chain is built from TRBV24-1 and TRBJ2-2; D may be TRBD1 (6 bases). The V gene lost 1 base and the J gene lost 0 bases, with 8 bases spanning the gap. CDR1 is KGHDR, CDR2 SFDVKD, per germline. The CDR3 is 16 amino acids. DNA of the CDR3: TGTGCCACCAGTGATTTAGCAGGGGCGAACACCGGGGAGCTGTTTTTT. Amino acids: CATSDLAGANTGELFF.

The chain couples TRBV6-5 to TRBJ2-3; D perhaps matches TRBD2 (5 bases). This CDR3 is built from 14 residues. Germline CDR1 and CDR2: MNHEY and SVGAGI. Trimming left V 2 bases short and J 1 base short, with 7 bases between. The CDR3 nucleotides are TGTGCCAGCAGTTACAGGAGGCGCACAGATACGCAGTATTTT. Protein: CASSYRRRTDTQYF.

V is TRBV7-8 and J is TRBJ2-3; 10 positions agree with TRBD2. V trimming: 5 bases; J trimming: 0 bases; junction bases outside the gene matches: 5. This CDR3 has 16 amino acids. Germline loops: CDR1 SGHVS, CDR2 FQNEAQ. The CDR3 here is CASSQVAGGSTDTQYF. The CDR3 DNA sequence: TGTGCCAGCAGCCAAGTAGCGGGAGGCAGCACAGATACGCAGTATTTT.

The chain carries TRBV5-1 and TRBJ2-7, with 8 bases aligning to TRBD1. Germline-derived CDR1 and CDR2 are SGHRS and YFSETQ. V lost 0 bases, J lost 4 bases, and 6 bases stayed unmatched. The CDR3 loop spans 15 amino acids. CDR3 residues: CASSLVAGGTYEQYF. CDR3 nucleotide sequence: TGCGCCAGCAGCTTGGTCGCAGGGGGCACTTACGAGCAGTACTTC.

This rearrangement joins TRBV4-2 to TRBJ2-2; TRBD1 aligns across 12 bases. The germline CDR1 and CDR2 sequences are LGHNA and YNFKEQ. V was pared by 4 bases and J by 7 bases, with 13 bases of the junction left unmatched. The CDR3 sequence is 18 residues long. This chain's CDR3 is CASSRAYGTGGLDGELFF. CDR3 DNA: TGTGCCAGCAGCCGAGCGTACGGGACAGGGGGCTTGGACGGGGAGCTGTTTTTT.

This chain connects TRBV5-4 to TRBJ2-6, with 8 bases lining up with TRBD1. Germline loops: CDR1 SGHNT, CDR2 YYREEE (reference sequence). This CDR3 region has 18 residues. V dropped 1 base and J dropped 1; count of bases not matched to a gene: 7. In DNA form, the CDR3 reads TGTGCCAGCAGCTTGAACAGGGGGGCCGAATCTGGGGCCAACGTCCTGACTTTC. Its translation is CASSLNRGAESGANVLTF.

This clone was seen a single time. V is TRBV30 and J is TRBJ2-7; 12 bases line up with TRBD1. Germline loops: CDR1 GTSNPN, CDR2 SVGIG (reference sequence). The CDR3 is 15 residues long. Unmatched junction bases numbered 9, after V lost 2 bases and J lost 7 bases. The CDR3: CAWSLGTGGAGEQYF. The CDR3 bases are TGTGCCTGGAGTCTTGGGACAGGGGGCGCGGGGGAGCAGTACTTC.

This clone appeared a single time. The rearrangement links TRBV10-3 to TRBJ2-7; 7 bases fit TRBD1. CDR1 is ENHRY and CDR2 is SYGVKD in the germline V gene. This CDR3 region has 15 residues. V lost 0 bases to trimming and J lost 0 bases; unmatched junction nucleotides: 2. CDR3: CAISESGQSSYEQYF. For the CDR3, the DNA is TGTGCCATCAGTGAGTCGGGACAGAGCTCCTACGAGCAGTACTTC.